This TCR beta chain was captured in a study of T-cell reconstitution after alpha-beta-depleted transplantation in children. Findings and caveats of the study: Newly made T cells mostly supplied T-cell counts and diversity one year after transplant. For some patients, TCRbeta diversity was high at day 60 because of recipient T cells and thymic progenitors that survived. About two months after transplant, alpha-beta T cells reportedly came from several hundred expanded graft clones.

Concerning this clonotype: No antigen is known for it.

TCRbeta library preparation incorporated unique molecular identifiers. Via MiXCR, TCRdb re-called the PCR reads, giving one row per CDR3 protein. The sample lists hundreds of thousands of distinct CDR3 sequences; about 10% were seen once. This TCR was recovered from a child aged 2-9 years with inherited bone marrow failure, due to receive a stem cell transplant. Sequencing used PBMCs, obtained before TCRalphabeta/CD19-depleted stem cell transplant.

This chain's CDR3 is CASALDSGSIADTQYF. The CDR3 DNA sequence: TGTGCCAGCGCCCTGGATAGCGGGAGTATCGCAGATACGCAGTATTTT. The chain uses TRBV9 and TRBJ2-3, with 9 bases aligning to TRBD2. V was clipped by 7 bases and J by 4 bases; unmatched bases: 13. Germline values: CDR1 SGDLS, CDR2 YYNGEE. The CDR3 has 16 residues.